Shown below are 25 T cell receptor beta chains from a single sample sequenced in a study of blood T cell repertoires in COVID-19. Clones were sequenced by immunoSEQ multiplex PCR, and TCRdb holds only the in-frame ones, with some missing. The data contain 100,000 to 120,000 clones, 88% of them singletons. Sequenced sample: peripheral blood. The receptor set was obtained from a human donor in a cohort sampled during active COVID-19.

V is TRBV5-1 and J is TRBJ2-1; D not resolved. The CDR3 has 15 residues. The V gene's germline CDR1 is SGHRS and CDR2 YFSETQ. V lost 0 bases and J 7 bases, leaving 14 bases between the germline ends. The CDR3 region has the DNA TGCGCCAGCAGCTTGGATACAGCAGGCCCTAATGAGCAGTTCTTC. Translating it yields CASSLDTAGPNEQFF.

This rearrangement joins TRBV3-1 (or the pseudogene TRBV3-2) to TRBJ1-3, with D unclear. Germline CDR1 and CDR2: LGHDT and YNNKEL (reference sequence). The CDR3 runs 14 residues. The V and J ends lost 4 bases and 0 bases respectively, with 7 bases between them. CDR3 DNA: TGTGCCAGCAGCCCAGACATCTCTGGAAACACCATATATTTT. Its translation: CASSPDISGNTIYF.

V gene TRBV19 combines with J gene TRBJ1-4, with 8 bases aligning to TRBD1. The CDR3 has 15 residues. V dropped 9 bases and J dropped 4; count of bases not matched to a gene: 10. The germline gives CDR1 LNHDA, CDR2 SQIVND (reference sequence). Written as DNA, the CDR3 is TGTGCCAGCTCCGGACAGGGCATAGGTAATGAAAAACTGTTTTTT. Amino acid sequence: CASSGQGIGNEKLFF.

The DNA of the CDR3 is TGTGCCAGCAGCCAAGAAGGGACAGTGCGTCTTGAAGCTTTCTTT. Translation gives CASSQEGTVRLEAFF. The J gene is TRBJ1-1, the V gene TRBV3-1 (or the pseudogene TRBV3-2), with 7 nucleotides matching TRBD1. The CDR3 length is 15 residues. The germline gives CDR1 LGHDT, CDR2 YNNKEL (reference sequence). V was pared by 0 bases and J by 7 bases, with 8 bases of the junction left unmatched.

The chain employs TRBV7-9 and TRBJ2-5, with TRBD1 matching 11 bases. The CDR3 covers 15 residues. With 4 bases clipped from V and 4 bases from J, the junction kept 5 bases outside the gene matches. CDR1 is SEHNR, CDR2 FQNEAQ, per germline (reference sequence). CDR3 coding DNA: TGTGCCAGCAGCTCTGGGACAGGGGGGCGAGAGACCCAGTACTTC. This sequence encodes CASSSGTGGRETQYF.

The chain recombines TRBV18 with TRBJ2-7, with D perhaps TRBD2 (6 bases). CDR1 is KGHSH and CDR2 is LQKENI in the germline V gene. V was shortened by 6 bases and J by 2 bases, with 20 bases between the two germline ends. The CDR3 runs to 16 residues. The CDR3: CASSSAVAGGTYEQYF. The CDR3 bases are TGTGCCAGCTCCTCGGCAGTGGCAGGCGGGACCTACGAGCAGTACTTC.

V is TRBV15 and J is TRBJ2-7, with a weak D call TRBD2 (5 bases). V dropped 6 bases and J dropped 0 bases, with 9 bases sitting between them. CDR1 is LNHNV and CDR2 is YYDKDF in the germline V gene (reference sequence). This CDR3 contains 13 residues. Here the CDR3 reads CATRKRDSYEQYF. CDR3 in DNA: TGTGCCACCAGGAAACGGGACTCCTACGAGCAGTACTTC.

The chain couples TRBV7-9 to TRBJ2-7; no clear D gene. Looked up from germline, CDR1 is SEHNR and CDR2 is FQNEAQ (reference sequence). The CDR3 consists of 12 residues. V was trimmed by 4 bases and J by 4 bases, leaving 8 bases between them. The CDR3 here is CASSSQVYEQYF. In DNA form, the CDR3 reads TGTGCCAGCAGCTCGCAGGTGTACGAGCAGTACTTC.

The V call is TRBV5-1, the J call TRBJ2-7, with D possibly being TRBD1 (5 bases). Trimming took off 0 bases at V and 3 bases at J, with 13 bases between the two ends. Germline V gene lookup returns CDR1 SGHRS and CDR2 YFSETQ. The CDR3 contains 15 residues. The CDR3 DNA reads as TGCGCCAGCAGCTTGGTTCCAGGGAAGAACTACGAGCAGTACTTC. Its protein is CASSLVPGKNYEQYF.

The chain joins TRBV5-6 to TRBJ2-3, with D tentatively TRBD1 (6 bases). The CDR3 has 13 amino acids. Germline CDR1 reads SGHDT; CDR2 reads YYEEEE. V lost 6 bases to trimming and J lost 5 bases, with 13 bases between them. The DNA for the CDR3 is TGTGCCAGCACCAGGGTAGGGGGAGATACGCAGTATTTT. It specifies CASTRVGGDTQYF.

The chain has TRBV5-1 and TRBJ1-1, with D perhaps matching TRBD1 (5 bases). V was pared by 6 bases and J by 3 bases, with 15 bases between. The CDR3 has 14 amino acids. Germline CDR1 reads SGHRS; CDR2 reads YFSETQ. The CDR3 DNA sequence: TGCGCCAGCAACATCGACCGGGGGGACACTGAAGCTTTCTTT. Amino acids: CASNIDRGDTEAFF.

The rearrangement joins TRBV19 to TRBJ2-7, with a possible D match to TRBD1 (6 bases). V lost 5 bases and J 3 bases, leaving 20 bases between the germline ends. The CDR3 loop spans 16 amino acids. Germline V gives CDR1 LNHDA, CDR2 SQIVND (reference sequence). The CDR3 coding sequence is TGTGCCAGTAGTTCCCGACCGGGACAACAAATCTACGAGCAGTACTTC. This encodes CASSSRPGQQIYEQYF.

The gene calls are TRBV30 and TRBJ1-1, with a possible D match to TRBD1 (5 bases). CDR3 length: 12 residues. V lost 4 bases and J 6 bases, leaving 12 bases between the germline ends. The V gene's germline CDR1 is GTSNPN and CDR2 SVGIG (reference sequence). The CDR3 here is CAWTKGAAEAFF. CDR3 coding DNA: TGTGCCTGGACCAAAGGGGCCGCTGAAGCTTTCTTT.

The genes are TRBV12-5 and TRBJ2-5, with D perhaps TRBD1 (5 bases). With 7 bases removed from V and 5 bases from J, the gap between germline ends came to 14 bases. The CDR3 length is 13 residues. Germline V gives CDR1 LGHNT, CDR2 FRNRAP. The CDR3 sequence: CASVHRWMETQYF. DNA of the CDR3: TGTGCTAGTGTTCACAGGTGGATGGAGACCCAGTACTTC.

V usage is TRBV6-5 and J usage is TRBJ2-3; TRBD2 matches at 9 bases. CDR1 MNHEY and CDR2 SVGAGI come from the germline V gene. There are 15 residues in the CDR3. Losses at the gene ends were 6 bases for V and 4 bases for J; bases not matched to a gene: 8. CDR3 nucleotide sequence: TGTGCCAGCAGGGCGGGACTAGCTTTCCCAGATACGCAGTATTTT. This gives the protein CASRAGLAFPDTQYF.

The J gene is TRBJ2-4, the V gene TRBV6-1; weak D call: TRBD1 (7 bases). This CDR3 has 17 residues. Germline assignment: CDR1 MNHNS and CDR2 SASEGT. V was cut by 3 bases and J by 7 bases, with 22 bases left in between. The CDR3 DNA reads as TGTGCCAGCAGTGACGGGGGCACTACAGGGGTCGGTAACATTCAGTACTTC. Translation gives CASSDGGTTGVGNIQYF.

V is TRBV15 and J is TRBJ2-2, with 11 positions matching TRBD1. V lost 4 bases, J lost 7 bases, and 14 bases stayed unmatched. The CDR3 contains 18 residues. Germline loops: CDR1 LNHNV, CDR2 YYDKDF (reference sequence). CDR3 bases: TGTGCCACCAGCATCAAGAGAGGACAGGGGGCGCGGGGCGGGGAGCTGTTTTTT. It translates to CATSIKRGQGARGGELFF.

The DNA for the CDR3 is TGTGCCAGCAGCCACCAAAATGGACTGCCACACTATGGCTACACCTTC. It translates to CASSHQNGLPHYGYTF. V is TRBV7-9 and J is TRBJ1-2, with D uncertain. The CDR3 contains 16 residues. Trimming stripped 5 bases from V and 3 bases from J, with 19 bases between. CDR1 and CDR2 (germline): SEHNR, FQNEAQ (reference sequence).

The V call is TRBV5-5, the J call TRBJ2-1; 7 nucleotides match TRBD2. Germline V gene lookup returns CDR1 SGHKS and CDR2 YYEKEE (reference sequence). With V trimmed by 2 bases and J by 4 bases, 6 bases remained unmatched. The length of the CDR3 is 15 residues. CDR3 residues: CASSFAGDPYNEQFF. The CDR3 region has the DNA TGTGCCAGCAGCTTCGCGGGGGATCCTTACAATGAGCAGTTCTTC.

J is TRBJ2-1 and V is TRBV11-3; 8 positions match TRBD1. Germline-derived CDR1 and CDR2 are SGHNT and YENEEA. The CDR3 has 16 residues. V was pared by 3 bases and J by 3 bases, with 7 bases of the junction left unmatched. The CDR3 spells CASSLGTGTGYNEQFF. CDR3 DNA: TGTGCCAGCAGCTTGGGTACCGGGACAGGCTACAATGAGCAGTTCTTC.

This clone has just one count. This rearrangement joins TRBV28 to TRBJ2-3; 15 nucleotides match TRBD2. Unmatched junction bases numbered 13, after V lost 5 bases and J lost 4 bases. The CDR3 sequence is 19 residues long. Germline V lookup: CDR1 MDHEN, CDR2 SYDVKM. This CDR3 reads CASSDPRTSGGAGADTQYF. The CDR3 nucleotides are TGTGCCAGCAGTGACCCCCGGACTAGCGGGGGGGCAGGGGCAGATACGCAGTATTTT. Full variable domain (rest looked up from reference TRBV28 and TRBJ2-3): DVKVTQSSRYLVKRTGEKVFLECVQDMDHENMFWYRQDPGLGLRLIYFSYDVKMKEKGDIPEGYSVSREKKERFSLILESASTNQTSMYLCASSDPRTSGGAGADTQYFGPGTRLTVL.

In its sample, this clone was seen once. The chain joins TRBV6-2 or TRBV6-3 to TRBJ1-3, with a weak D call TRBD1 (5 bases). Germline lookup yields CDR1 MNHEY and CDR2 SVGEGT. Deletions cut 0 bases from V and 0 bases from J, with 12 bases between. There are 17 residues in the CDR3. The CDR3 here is CASSYSTARSSGNTIYF. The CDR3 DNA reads TGTGCCAGCAGTTACTCGACAGCCAGGAGCTCTGGAAACACCATATATTTT.

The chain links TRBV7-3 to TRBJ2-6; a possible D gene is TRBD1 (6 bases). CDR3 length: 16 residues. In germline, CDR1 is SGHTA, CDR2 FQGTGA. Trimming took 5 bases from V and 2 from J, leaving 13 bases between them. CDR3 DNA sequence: TGTGCCAGCAGCAGCCCGCAGGGGCCTGGGGCCAACGTCCTGACTTTC. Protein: CASSSPQGPGANVLTF.

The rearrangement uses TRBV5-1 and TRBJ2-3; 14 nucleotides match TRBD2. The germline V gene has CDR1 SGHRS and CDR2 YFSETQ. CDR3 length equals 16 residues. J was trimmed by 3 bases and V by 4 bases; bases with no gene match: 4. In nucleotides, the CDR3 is TGCGCCAGCAGCGGGACTAGCGGGGGCGCGACAGATACGCAGTATTTT. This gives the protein CASSGTSGGATDTQYF.

The CDR3 is CASRLQGNTEAFF. Written as DNA, the CDR3 is TGCGCCAGCAGGTTACAGGGGAACACTGAAGCTTTCTTT. The rearrangement joins TRBV5-1 to TRBJ1-1; D possibly corresponds to TRBD1 (6 bases). The CDR3 runs 13 residues. Trimming took off 5 bases at V and 1 base at J, with 9 bases between the two ends. Germline V gene lookup returns CDR1 SGHRS and CDR2 YFSETQ.